This T cell receptor (beta chain) was documented in a study of early T cells in non-severe SARS-CoV-2 infection. On the study more broadly: Unpaired chains resulted from sequencing bulk RNA of unsorted whole blood. Study results and caveats: VDJdb matches were skewed toward anti-spike CD8 T cell responses.

Regarding this clonotype: Its antigen is currently unknown.

As part of library construction, unique molecular identifiers were attached to individual cDNA molecules. Each CDR3 protein is one row after TCRdb ran MiXCR on the 5' RACE reads. Counted here are about 92,000 distinct CDR3 sequences, around 13% occurring once; the ten biggest clones make up roughly 6.5%. Trimming stripped 4 bases from V and 2 bases from J, with 14 bases between. Germline V gives CDR1 SGHAT, CDR2 FQNNGV. The CDR3 totals 16 residues. The rearrangement links TRBV11-2 to TRBJ2-2, with D unresolved. This TCR came from an adult who was a healthcare worker with PCR-confirmed SARS-CoV-2 infection or an uninfected control (not recorded which). Sequenced input: whole blood. The CDR3, as DNA: TGTGCCAGCAGCTCCCCCTGGTGGGAAAACACCGGGGAGCTGTTTTTT. Translated, it gives CASSSPWWENTGELFF.